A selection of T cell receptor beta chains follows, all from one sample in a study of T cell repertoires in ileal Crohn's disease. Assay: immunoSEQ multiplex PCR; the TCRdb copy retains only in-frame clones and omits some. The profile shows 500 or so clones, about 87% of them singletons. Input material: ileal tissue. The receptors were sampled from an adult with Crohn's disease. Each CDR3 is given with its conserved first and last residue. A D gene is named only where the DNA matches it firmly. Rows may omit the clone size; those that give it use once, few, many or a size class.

CASSPQGASTGELFF TGTGCCAGCTCACCACAGGGGGCGAGCACCGGGGAGCTGTTTTTT once TRBJ2-2 TRBV18 TRBD1
CASTMGTGGYNEQFF TGTGCCAGCACCATGGGGACAGGGGGCTACAATGAGCAGTTCTTC NA TRBJ2-1 TRBV9 TRBD1
CASSQDWQGLGEQYF TGCGCCAGCAGCCAAGATTGGCAGGGACTGGGCGAGCAGTACTTC NA TRBJ2-7 TRBV4-1 NA
CASSVDFEGTQYF TGTGCCAGCAGCGTAGATTTCGAGGGGACCCAGTACTTC NA TRBJ2-5 TRBV9 NA
CASKGGKDRESYEQYF TGTGCCAGCAAAGGGGGAAAGGACAGGGAGTCCTACGAGCAGTACTTC NA TRBJ2-7 TRBV28 TRBD1
CASSKGLNSPLHF TGTGCCAGCAGTAAGGGGCTGAATTCACCCCTCCACTTT NA TRBJ1-6 TRBV6-5 NA
CAWAQNLNTEAFF TGTGCCTGGGCTCAGAACTTGAACACTGAAGCTTTCTTT NA TRBJ1-1 TRBV30 NA
CSAVLGLAGENWELFF TGCAGCGCTGTCCTAGGGCTAGCGGGAGAGAACTGGGAGCTGTTTTTT NA TRBJ2-2 TRBV29-1 TRBD2
CASSPDPETYGYTF TGTGCCAGCAGCCCAGACCCAGAGACTTATGGCTACACCTTC NA TRBJ1-2 TRBV7-8 NA
CASRTENRRYGYTF TGTGCCAGCCGGACGGAAAACAGGCGGTATGGCTACACCTTC NA TRBJ1-2 TRBV6-1 NA
CASSEGQGPDTQYF TGTGCCAGCAGTGAGGGACAGGGGCCAGATACGCAGTATTTT NA TRBJ2-3 TRBV6-1 TRBD1
CASSQEGSESRNQPQHF TGTGCCAGCAGCCAAGAGGGGTCTGAATCTCGCAATCAGCCCCAGCATTTT NA TRBJ1-5 TRBV4-2 NA
CASSLLAGGRTQYF TGTGCCAGCAGCTTACTCGCGGGGGGCCGAACGCAGTATTTT NA TRBJ2-3 TRBV7-9 TRBD2
CASSQWGGGNEQFF TGTGCCAGCAGCCAATGGGGCGGTGGCAATGAGCAGTTCTTC NA TRBJ2-1 TRBV5-4 NA
CASSTRRGGHTEAFF TGTGCCAGCAGTACCCGTCGGGGGGGGCACACTGAAGCTTTCTTT NA TRBJ1-1 TRBV6-1 NA
CASSERTGGLNYGYTF TGTGCCAGCAGCGAACGGACAGGGGGATTAAACTATGGCTACACCTTC NA TRBJ1-2 TRBV7-2 TRBD1
CASSMGLAVYNEQFF TGTGCCAGTAGTATGGGGCTAGCGGTTTACAATGAGCAGTTCTTC NA TRBJ2-1 TRBV19 TRBD2
CAWSARTWDSRGSNQPQHF TGTGCCTGGAGTGCGAGGACTTGGGACTCCCGGGGGAGCAATCAGCCCCAGCATTTT NA TRBJ1-5 TRBV30 NA
CASSSLSDGEKLFF TGTGCCAGCAGCTCCCTTTCAGACGGGGAAAAACTGTTTTTT NA TRBJ1-4 TRBV28 NA
CASQGQGSDNEQFF TGTGCCAGCCAAGGACAGGGATCCGACAATGAGCAGTTCTTC NA TRBJ2-1 TRBV25-1 TRBD1
CASSMGTAGQNEKLFF TGTGCCAGTAGTATGGGCACAGCGGGCCAAAATGAAAAACTGTTTTTT NA TRBJ1-4 TRBV19 NA
CASSPTGNNQPQHF TGCGCCAGCAGCCCCACAGGGAACAATCAGCCCCAGCATTTT NA TRBJ1-5 TRBV5-1 NA
CASSSRTSGGTDTQYF TGTGCCAGCAGTTCCCGGACTAGCGGGGGGACAGATACGCAGTATTTT few TRBJ2-3 TRBV6-5 TRBD2
CASSVSTDTQYF TGTGCCAGCAGCGTAAGCACAGATACGCAGTATTTT NA TRBJ2-3 TRBV9 NA
CASSLEGTSYNEQFF TGCGCCAGCAGCTTAGAGGGGACTTCTTACAATGAGCAGTTCTTC once TRBJ2-1 TRBV5-1 NA
CATARGRAETQYF TGTGCCACGGCCAGGGGGCGCGCGGAGACCCAGTACTTC NA TRBJ2-5 TRBV2 TRBD1
CASSSTSGYNEQFF TGTGCCAGCAGCTCGACTAGCGGGTACAATGAGCAGTTCTTC NA TRBJ2-1 TRBV7-2 TRBD2
CASISRGGYTF TGTGCCAGCATCTCCCGAGGTGGCTACACCTTC NA TRBJ1-2 TRBV5-6 NA
CASSYGTGSNYGYTF TGTGCCAGCAGCTACGGGACAGGGAGTAACTATGGCTACACCTTC NA TRBJ1-2 TRBV6-1 TRBD1
CASSLVSGGTYEQYF TGCGCCAGCAGCTTGGTATCAGGGGGAACATACGAGCAGTACTTC once TRBJ2-7 TRBV5-1 TRBD1
CASLSSTDTQYF TGTGCCAGCCTCTCTAGCACAGATACGCAGTATTTT NA TRBJ2-3 TRBV6-5 NA
CAWSRDSGGAQHF TGTGCCTGGAGTCGAGATTCCGGTGGAGCCCAGCATTTT NA TRBJ1-5 TRBV30 NA
CASSPLDNTGELFF TGTGCCAGCAGCCCGTTGGACAACACCGGGGAGCTGTTTTTT NA TRBJ2-2 TRBV7-3 NA
CASSEDAGANVLTF TGTGCCAGCAGCGAGGATGCTGGGGCCAACGTCCTGACTTTC once TRBJ2-6 TRBV6-5 NA
CSAARGGQFF TGCAGTGCTGCCCGGGGAGGGCAGTTCTTC NA TRBJ2-1 TRBV20-1 NA
CASSEERGTEEKLFF TGTGCCAGCAGTGAAGAACGGGGGACGGAGGAAAAACTGTTTTTT once TRBJ1-4 TRBV6-1 NA
CASSPGRDRYGYTF TGTGCCAGCAGCCCTGGTAGGGACAGGTATGGCTACACCTTC NA TRBJ1-2 TRBV5-4 TRBD1
CASSLADKGTEAFF TGTGCCAGCAGTTTGGCAGACAAGGGAACTGAAGCTTTCTTT NA TRBJ1-1 TRBV27 NA
CASRKIRTGEEGYTF TGTGCCAGTAGAAAGATCAGGACAGGGGAGGAAGGCTACACCTTC NA TRBJ1-2 TRBV19 TRBD1
CASSLGAGGNSPLHF TGTGCCAGCAGCTTGGGGGCAGGAGGAAATTCACCCCTCCACTTT NA TRBJ1-6 TRBV5-4 NA
CAWSVTGSTGELFF TGTGCCTGGAGTGTTACAGGAAGCACCGGGGAGCTGTTTTTT NA TRBJ2-2 TRBV30 NA
CASSLGQARGTEAFF TGTGCCAGCAGCTTGGGACAGGCCCGAGGCACTGAAGCTTTCTTT NA TRBJ1-1 TRBV5-4 NA
CASSLPQGAGGYTF TGTGCCAGCAGTTTACCCCAGGGGGCTGGAGGCTACACCTTC NA TRBJ1-2 TRBV27 TRBD1
CASSLNRGTEAFF TGTGCCAGCAGCTTAAATCGGGGTACTGAAGCTTTCTTT NA TRBJ1-1 TRBV7-3 NA
CASSSTIDSPLHF TGTGCCAGCAGCTCAACTATAGATTCACCCCTCCACTTT NA TRBJ1-6 TRBV11-2 NA
CASSPGTAFSYEQYF TGTGCCAGCAGTCCCGGGACGGCCTTCTCCTACGAGCAGTACTTC NA TRBJ2-7 TRBV27 NA
CASSLRASSVVENYGYTF TGTGCCAGCAGCTTACGGGCGTCGTCCGTTGTGGAGAACTATGGCTACACCTTC NA TRBJ1-2 TRBV7-9 NA
CASGGGAHQETQYF TGTGCCAGCGGGGGCGGGGCCCATCAAGAGACCCAGTACTTC NA TRBJ2-5 TRBV5-4 NA
CASSEPDRGWTEAFF TGTGCCAGCAGTGAACCGGACAGGGGGTGGACTGAAGCTTTCTTT NA TRBJ1-1 TRBV27 TRBD1
CAITRDRNQPQHF TGTGCCATCACCAGGGATCGCAATCAGCCCCAGCATTTT once TRBJ1-5 TRBV10-3 NA
CASSGQGTYEQYF TGTGCCAGCAGCGGACAGGGGACCTACGAGCAGTACTTC NA TRBJ2-7 TRBV9 TRBD1
CAIRRQDLQTQYF TGTGCCATCAGGAGACAGGATCTGCAGACCCAGTACTTC NA TRBJ2-5 TRBV10-3 NA
CASSQVGVRDTQYF TGTGCCAGCAGCCAAGTAGGGGTGAGAGATACGCAGTATTTT NA TRBJ2-3 TRBV4-2 NA
CASSFLPAGSSTDTQYF TGTGCCAGCAGCTTCCTCCCGGCGGGTTCTAGCACAGATACGCAGTATTTT NA TRBJ2-3 TRBV11-2 NA